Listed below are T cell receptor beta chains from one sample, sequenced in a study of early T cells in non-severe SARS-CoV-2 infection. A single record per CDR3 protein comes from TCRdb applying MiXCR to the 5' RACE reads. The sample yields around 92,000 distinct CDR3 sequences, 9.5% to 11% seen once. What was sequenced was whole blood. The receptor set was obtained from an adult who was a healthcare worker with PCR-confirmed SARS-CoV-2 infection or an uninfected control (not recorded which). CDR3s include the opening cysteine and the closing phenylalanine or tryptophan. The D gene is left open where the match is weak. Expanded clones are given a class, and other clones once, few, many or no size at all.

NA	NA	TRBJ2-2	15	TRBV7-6	TGTGCCAGCAGCTTACCCTGGAGAGGGAACGGGGAGCTGTTTTTT	CASSLPWRGNGELFF
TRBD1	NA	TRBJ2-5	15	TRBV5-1	TGCGCCAGCAGCTTAGGGGGCCGGGGCAAAGAGACCCAGTACTTC	CASSLGGRGKETQYF
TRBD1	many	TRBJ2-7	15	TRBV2	TGTGCCAGCAGGCCCGCTCCGGGACAGGGAAACGAGCAGTACTTC	CASRPAPGQGNEQYF
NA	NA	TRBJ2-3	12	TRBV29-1	TGCAGCGTTGTATCCAGGGTAGATACGCAGTATTTT	CSVVSRVDTQYF
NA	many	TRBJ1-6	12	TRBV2	TGTGCCAGCATCGACGTGGGTTCACCCCTCCACTTT	CASIDVGSPLHF
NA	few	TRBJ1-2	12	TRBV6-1	TGTGCCAGCAGTGAATTCCCCTATGGCTACACCTTC	CASSEFPYGYTF
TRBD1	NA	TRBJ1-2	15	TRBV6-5	TGTGCCAGCAGTTACTCGAGGACAGGGCCTTATGGCTACACCTTC	CASSYSRTGPYGYTF
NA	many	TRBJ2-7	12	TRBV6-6	TGTGCCAGCAGTACCGCTGGGTACGAGCAGTACTTC	CASSTAGYEQYF
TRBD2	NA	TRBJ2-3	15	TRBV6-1	TGTGCCAGCAGTGTGGGACTAGCGGGGCCAGATACGCAGTATTTT	CASSVGLAGPDTQYF
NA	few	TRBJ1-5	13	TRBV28	TGTGCCAGCAGTTTAGATAGGGGGAGGCCCCAGCATTTT	CASSLDRGRPQHF
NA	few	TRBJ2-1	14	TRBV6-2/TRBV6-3	TGTGCCAGCAGTTACTGGACTGTTAACAATGAGCAGTTCTTC	CASSYWTVNNEQFF
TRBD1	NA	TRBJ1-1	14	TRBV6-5	TGTGCCAGCAGTTACTACAGGGGGCGAACTGAAGCTTTCTTT	CASSYYRGRTEAFF
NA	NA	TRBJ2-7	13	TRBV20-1	TGCAGTGCTAGTCTCGGAGCCCCCTACGAGCAGTACTTC	CSASLGAPYEQYF
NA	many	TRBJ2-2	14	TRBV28	TGTGCCAGCAGTTCCCAAGGGGGCACCGGGGAGCTGTTTTTT	CASSSQGGTGELFF
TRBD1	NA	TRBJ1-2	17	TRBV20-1	TGCAGTGCTAGAGACCGGGACAGGGGGCATCACCACTATGGCTACACCTTC	CSARDRDRGHHHYGYTF
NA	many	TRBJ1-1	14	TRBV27	TGTGCCAGCAGTTCCCTCGAAGGTCTCGCTGAAGCTTTCTTT	CASSSLEGLAEAFF
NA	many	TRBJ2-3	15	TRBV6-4	TGTGCCAGCAGTGAACCGGGGGCCCCCACAGATACGCAGTATTTT	CASSEPGAPTDTQYF
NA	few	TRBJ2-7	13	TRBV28	TGTGCCAGCAGTTTCCAGGAGTTCTACGAGCAGTACTTC	CASSFQEFYEQYF
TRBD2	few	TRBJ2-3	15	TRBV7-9	TGTGCCAGCAGCTTATCTAGCGGGAGCTCAGATACGCAGTATTTT	CASSLSSGSSDTQYF
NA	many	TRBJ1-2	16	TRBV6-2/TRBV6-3	TGTGCCAGCAGTTCATCGGGACACCTAGCTAACTATGGCTACACCTTC	CASSSSGHLANYGYTF
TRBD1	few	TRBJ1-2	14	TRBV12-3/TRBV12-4	TGTGCCAGCAGTTCCCACAGGGGACTCTATGGCTACACCTTC	CASSSHRGLYGYTF
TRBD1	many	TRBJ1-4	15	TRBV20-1	TGCAGTGCTAGAGCGGCGGACAGGGAGAGGGAAAAACTGTTTTTT	CSARAADREREKLFF